What follows are 23 T cell receptor beta chains derived from one specimen sequenced in a study of T-cell reconstitution after alpha-beta-depleted transplantation in children (dated by TCRdb to 2016 to 2017). The receptor library was made with PCR. Sequencing was performed on an Illumina HiSeq 2500. To normalize quantification of the TCRbeta repertoire, the TCR libraries were built with molecular barcoding that relied on unique molecular identifiers. TCRdb took the public reads, trimmed them with fastp at Q25, ran MiXCR for clone calling and kept in-frame beta chains. Each entry merges the rows of one CDR3 protein and shows their most common DNA and genes. In this sample the table shows about 360,000 distinct CDR3 sequences, 10% to 15% of which occur a single time. The top ten constitute around 4% of the sample. Material: PBMCs, obtained from the stem cell graft. These receptors were taken from a human donor who donated a stem cell graft to a child with Fanconi anemia.

The V call is TRBV5-1, the J call TRBJ2-1; D is possibly TRBD1 (6 bases). CDR1 SGHRS and CDR2 YFSETQ come from the germline V gene. V gave up 2 bases and J gave up 7 bases, with 10 bases separating them. This CDR3 has 13 residues. The chain's CDR3 is CASSFGTRNEQFF. The DNA of the CDR3 is TGCGCCAGCAGCTTCGGGACACGAAATGAGCAGTTCTTC.

A word on this clonotype: A much larger clonotype is one base distant, so this may be a read error. This likely comes from a read error, as the CDR3 has no conserved phenylalanine or tryptophan at its end. This chain connects TRBV12-3 or TRBV12-4 to TRBJ1-2; TRBD1 matches at 10 bases. Losses at the gene ends were 3 bases for V and 1 base for J; bases not matched to a gene: 5. The CDR3 loop spans 16 amino acids. The CDR3: CASSFPTGGINYGYTY. The CDR3 coding sequence is TGTGCCAGCAGTTTTCCGACAGGGGGCATTAACTATGGCTACACCTAC.

This clonotype has a handful of counts. The rearrangement uses TRBV29-1 and TRBJ2-5, with D perhaps matching TRBD2 (6 bases). CDR3 length: 12 residues. Germline loops: CDR1 SQVTM, CDR2 ANQGSEA. The germline V and J ends were trimmed by 4 bases and 9 bases, with 15 bases remaining between them. CDR3 coding DNA: TGCAGCGTTGGAAGGACTGGGAGGCCCCAGTACTTC. It is translated as CSVGRTGRPQYF.

There are a few counts of this clonotype. This rearrangement joins TRBV19 to TRBJ2-2; D may be TRBD1 (5 bases). V was clipped by 5 bases and J by 6 bases, with 13 bases between them. The germline CDR1 and CDR2 sequences are LNHDA and SQIVND (reference sequence). The CDR3 is 14 amino acids. In nucleotides, the CDR3 is TGTGCCAGTAGTTCCTTTCAGGGCCCCGGGGAGCTGTTTTTT. This codes for CASSSFQGPGELFF.

This clonotype appeared many times. CDR3 region: CASSYIGSDTEAFF. The DNA for the CDR3 is TGTGCCAGCAGTTATATAGGGTCGGACACTGAAGCTTTCTTT. The genes are TRBV6-2 or TRBV6-3 and TRBJ1-1; D gene uncertain. This CDR3 has 14 amino acids. Germline-derived CDR1 and CDR2 are MNHEY and SVGEGT. V lost 3 bases to trimming and J lost 3 bases, with 11 bases between them.

The chain recombines TRBV24-1 with TRBJ2-5; 8 bases agree with TRBD1. The CDR3 is made up of 17 amino acids. The ends lost 4 bases at V and 1 base at J; junction bases unmatched: 10. Germline CDR1 KGHDR, CDR2 SFDVKD. The CDR3 loop reads CATSDSRDRRSQETQYF. The CDR3 region has the DNA TGTGCCACCAGTGACTCCCGGGACAGGCGCAGCCAAGAGACCCAGTACTTC.

Ten or more counts support this clonotype. The chain uses TRBV7-8 and TRBJ1-2; TRBD1 aligns across 7 bases. J was trimmed by 5 bases and V by 1 base; bases with no gene match: 7. Germline assignment: CDR1 SGHVS and CDR2 FQNEAQ. CDR3 length equals 15 residues. CDR3 sequence (DNA): TGTGCCAGCAGCTTAGGACCTCTACAGGGGTATGGCTACACCTTC. Translated, it gives CASSLGPLQGYGYTF.

This clonotype was detected a few times. The chain has TRBV5-1 and TRBJ1-1; no definite D call. The CDR3 has 15 residues. The germline gives CDR1 SGHRS, CDR2 YFSETQ. V lost 1 base and J 0 bases, leaving 10 bases between the germline ends. The DNA for the CDR3 is TGCGCCAGCAGCTTGTCGGTAGGGATGAACACTGAAGCTTTCTTT. This sequence encodes CASSLSVGMNTEAFF.

This clonotype was seen a few times. The chain uses TRBV3-1 and TRBJ1-6, with D perhaps TRBD1 (5 bases). This CDR3 contains 16 residues. Trimming stripped 4 bases from V and 2 bases from J, with 12 bases between. The germline gives CDR1 LGHDT, CDR2 YNNKEL (reference sequence). The CDR3 sequence: CASSLSGLTYNSPLHF. The CDR3 DNA reads as TGTGCCAGCAGCCTGTCAGGGTTGACCTATAATTCACCCCTCCACTTT.

This clonotype has just a few counts. V and J are TRBV12-3 or TRBV12-4 and TRBJ1-2; a weak D match, TRBD1 (6 bases). The CDR3 totals 14 residues. V shed 7 bases and J shed 4 bases, with 16 bases lying between them. CDR3 nucleotide sequence: TGTGCCAGCAAATTGGGGAAAGGGGGCTATGGCTACACCTTC. Translating gives CASKLGKGGYGYTF.

The chain employs TRBV5-1 and TRBJ2-1; TRBD2 matches at 14 bases. Germline V CDR1 and CDR2: SGHRS, YFSETQ. The CDR3 is 14 residues long. Trimming at V came to 6 bases and at J to 7 bases, leaving 3 bases not matched to a gene. CDR3 protein: CASTTSGGVNEQFF. DNA of the CDR3: TGCGCCAGCACGACTAGCGGGGGGGTGAATGAGCAGTTCTTC.

This rearrangement joins TRBV11-2 to TRBJ2-3; possibly TRBD1 for D (5 bases). CDR1 is SGHAT and CDR2 is FQNNGV in the germline V gene. Trimming cost V 2 bases and J 6 bases, with 18 bases left between them. The CDR3 extends over 16 amino acids. CDR3 protein: CASSLNQGLKTDTQYF. DNA for the CDR3: TGTGCCAGCAGCTTAAACCAGGGATTGAAAACTGATACGCAGTATTTT.

In its sample, this clonotype was seen a few times. The chain couples TRBV7-9 to TRBJ2-6, with unresolved D. Germline CDR1 is SEHNR and CDR2 is FQNEAQ (reference sequence). V was cut by 2 bases and J by 2 bases, with 7 bases left in between. The CDR3 covers 15 residues. The CDR3 here is CASSLLLAGANVLTF. In DNA, the CDR3 is TGTGCCAGCAGCTTACTTCTTGCTGGGGCCAACGTCCTGACTTTC.

Only a few counts were recorded for this clonotype. J is TRBJ2-2 and V is TRBV12-3 or TRBV12-4; TRBD2 is a possible D gene (5 bases). The CDR3 has 17 residues. V lost 2 bases to trimming and J lost 2 bases, with 15 bases between them. Written as DNA, the CDR3 is TGTGCCAGCAGTTTATCCCCTAGGACTGTAAACACCGGGGAGCTGTTTTTT. Protein sequence: CASSLSPRTVNTGELFF.

Note on this clonotype: A much larger clone differs by one base, so this may be a read error. The chain has TRBV12-3 or TRBV12-4 and TRBJ1-1; no definite D call. This CDR3 has 13 amino acids. V lost 3 bases and J 1 base, leaving 6 bases between the germline ends. CDR3 in amino acids: CASSLKPNTEAFF. For the CDR3, the DNA is TGTGCCAGCAGTTTGAAGCCGAACACTGAAGCTTTCTTT.

This clonotype was seen a handful of times. This chain uses TRBV27 with TRBJ2-2, with D tentatively TRBD1 or TRBD2 (6 bases each). The germline CDR1 and CDR2 sequences are MNHEY and SMNVEV (reference sequence). The CDR3 totals 14 residues. V was clipped by 5 bases and J by 5 bases, with 12 bases between them. As DNA, the CDR3 is TGTGCCAGCAGTCGGCAAGGGGGGACCGGGGAGCTGTTTTTT. Translation: CASSRQGGTGELFF.

In this sample, this clonotype turned up a few times. CDR3 loop: CSVARTGIQETQYF. CDR3 coding DNA: TGCAGCGTTGCAAGGACAGGAATCCAAGAGACCCAGTACTTC. The V and J genes are TRBV29-1 and TRBJ2-5; 7 bases match TRBD1. V lost 4 bases and J lost 1; bases outside the gene matches: 6. Germline CDR1 is SQVTM and CDR2 is ANQGSEA. There are 14 residues in the CDR3.

In its sample, this clonotype was seen many times. This chain links TRBV5-1 with TRBJ2-7; unclear D gene. Trimming pared 1 base from V and 0 bases from J, leaving 11 bases between. Germline values: CDR1 SGHRS, CDR2 YFSETQ. The CDR3 sequence is 15 residues long. The CDR3 DNA is TGCGCCAGCAGCTTGAGCCCTTATCCCTCCTACGAGCAGTACTTC. Its translation: CASSLSPYPSYEQYF. The complete variable domain, with remaining parts taken from reference TRBV5-1 and TRBJ2-7, reads KAGVTQTPRYLIKTRGQQVTLSCSPISGHRSVSWYQQTPGQGLQFLFEYFSETQRNKGNFPGRFSGRQFSNSRSEMNVSTLELGDSALYLCASSLSPYPSYEQYFGPGTRLTVT.

The V call is TRBV6-5, the J call TRBJ1-2, with D tentatively TRBD1 (6 bases). CDR1 is MNHEY, CDR2 SVGAGI, per germline. Trimming left V 3 bases short and J 8 bases short, with 19 bases between. The CDR3 loop spans 15 amino acids. The DNA of the CDR3 is TGTGCCAGCAGTTATTCGGACAGCCCAAAGCGGGGCTACACCTTC. Residues: CASSYSDSPKRGYTF.

This clonotype showed up just a few times. The gene calls are TRBV10-3 and TRBJ2-1; TRBD2 matches at 9 bases. Germline V gene lookup returns CDR1 ENHRY and CDR2 SYGVKD. The CDR3 contains 16 residues. The ends lost 0 bases at V and 9 bases at J; junction bases unmatched: 9. Here the CDR3 DNA reads TGTGCCATCAGTGAGTCGAGCGGGGGGCCCCTCGGTGAGCAGTTCTTC. Translating gives CAISESSGGPLGEQFF.

The V and J genes are TRBV5-1 and TRBJ2-3, with D possibly TRBD2 on 5 matching bases. There are 15 residues in the CDR3. Germline assignment: CDR1 SGHRS and CDR2 YFSETQ. Trimming took off 5 bases at V and 2 bases at J, with 15 bases between the two ends. CDR3 residues: CASRAIGADTDTQYF. The CDR3 DNA reads as TGCGCCAGCAGAGCTATCGGAGCGGACACAGATACGCAGTATTTT.

This clonotype came up a few times. The chain combines TRBV2 with TRBJ1-5; 9 bases match TRBD1. J gave up 0 bases and V 7 bases, and 10 bases lay outside the gene matches. The CDR3 has 17 residues. Germline CDR1 and CDR2: SNHLY and FYNNEI. Here the CDR3 DNA reads TGTGCCAGCACTGGACAGGGGATTGGGTTTAGCAATCAGCCCCAGCATTTT. Translation: CASTGQGIGFSNQPQHF.

The genes are TRBV7-2 and TRBJ1-2, with unresolved D. The CDR3 covers 14 residues. The V end was cut by 0 bases, the J end by 4 bases, with 9 bases between. Germline V gene lookup returns CDR1 SGHTA and CDR2 FQGNSA. In nucleotides, the CDR3 is TGTGCCAGCAGCTTAGCTACGCTGGGCTATGGCTACACCTTC. Its translation is CASSLATLGYGYTF.